A selection of T cell receptor beta chains follows, all from one sample in a study of blood T cell repertoires in COVID-19. Produced via immunoSEQ multiplex PCR; TCRdb's table is partial and in-frame only. The sample holds 150,000 or so clones, 75% to 90% seen once. The specimen was PBMCs or T cells enriched from blood (not recorded which). These receptors came from a woman in her thirties or forties who had been exposed to COVID-19. CDR3s include the opening cysteine and the closing phenylalanine or tryptophan. The D gene is left open where the match is weak. The size entry is marked missing in some rows and otherwise reads once, few, many or a size class.

clone_size j_call d_call cdr3_length v_call cdr3_aa cdr3_nt
- TRBJ1-2 - 13 TRBV19 CASGNRGRVGYTF TGTGCCAGTGGTAACCGGGGAAGGGTAGGCTACACCTTC
few TRBJ1-2 TRBD1 14 TRBV29-1 CSVERTGGTDGYTF TGCAGCGTTGAGAGGACAGGGGGCACAGATGGCTACACCTTC
- TRBJ2-7 - 14 TRBV28 CASSLLQKTYEQYF TGTGCCAGCAGTTTACTACAGAAAACCTACGAGCAGTACTTC
- TRBJ2-3 - 15 TRBV11-3 CASSLVGTAEDTQYF TGTGCCAGCAGCTTAGTAGGTACGGCGGAGGATACGCAGTATTTT
- TRBJ2-3 TRBD1 15 TRBV7-8 CASTNVGGDIDTQYF TGTGCCAGCACCAATGTAGGGGGCGATATAGATACGCAGTATTTT
- TRBJ2-1 TRBD1 16 TRBV11-3 CASSPRTGQGAVEQFF TGTGCCAGCAGCCCTAGGACAGGACAGGGGGCGGTTGAGCAGTTCTTC
once TRBJ2-7 - 13 TRBV10-3 CAIRPDSPYEQYF TGTGCCATCAGACCCGACAGCCCCTACGAGCAGTACTTC
- TRBJ1-5 - 15 TRBV7-9 CASSLASGGNQPQHF TGTGCCAGCAGCTTAGCCTCGGGTGGTAATCAGCCCCAGCATTTT
once TRBJ2-7 - 18 TRBV27 CASSLNVGAGSVPYEQYF TGTGCCAGCAGTTTAAATGTGGGGGCAGGGAGTGTACCCTACGAGCAGTACTTC
- TRBJ1-3 TRBD1 14 TRBV7-2 CASSLTGTRNTIYF TGTGCCAGCAGCCTGACAGGGACGAGGAACACCATATATTTT
- TRBJ1-5 - 14 TRBV15 CATSPHRVDQPQHF TGTGCCACCAGCCCTCACAGGGTAGATCAGCCCCAGCATTTT
- TRBJ2-4 - 11 TRBV5-1 CASSVGDIQYF TGCGCCAGCAGCGTAGGAGACATTCAGTACTTC
- TRBJ1-5 TRBD1 16 TRBV19 CASRTDGTAPLEPQHF TGTGCCAGTAGAACCGACGGGACAGCACCATTAGAGCCCCAGCATTTT
- TRBJ1-2 - 15 TRBV10-3 CAISVRVPSTGGYTF TGTGCCATCAGTGTTCGCGTTCCTTCGACGGGGGGCTACACCTTC
- TRBJ2-5 TRBD1 15 TRBV7-9 CASSSFGTGVETQYF TGTGCCAGCAGCTCGTTCGGGACAGGGGTAGAGACCCAGTACTTC
- TRBJ1-5 - 16 TRBV6-1 CASSEAAGGGGQPQHF TGTGCCAGCAGTGAAGCGGCGGGGGGCGGCGGTCAGCCCCAGCATTTT
once TRBJ1-1 TRBD1 14 TRBV27 CASSPPPGTGDPFF TGTGCCAGCAGTCCCCCCCCCGGGACAGGGGATCCTTTCTTT
- TRBJ2-1 TRBD2 19 TRBV27 CASSLGGGLAGGPGYEQFF TGTGCCAGCAGTTTAGGGGGAGGGCTAGCGGGAGGGCCGGGGTATGAGCAGTTCTTC